Listed below are T cell receptor beta chains from one sample, sequenced in a study of early T cells in non-severe SARS-CoV-2 infection. Using its own MiXCR run on the 5' RACE reads, TCRdb lists one record per CDR3 protein. The sample lists tens of thousands of distinct CDR3 sequences, roughly 7.7% seen once, with 3% to 3.5% in the top ten. Sequencing was carried out using whole blood. These receptors were collected from an adult who was a healthcare worker with PCR-confirmed SARS-CoV-2 infection or an uninfected control (not recorded which). Both conserved end residues are trimmed from each CDR3. Each record gives: V gene, J gene, CDR3 protein.

V: TRBV12-3/TRBV12-4
J: TRBJ2-2
CDR3: ASSPNYGRTNTGELF

V: TRBV5-4
J: TRBJ2-3
CDR3: ASSLAGATDTQY

V: TRBV6-5
J: TRBJ1-1
CDR3: ASSYEGGSEAF

V: TRBV12-3/TRBV12-4
J: TRBJ2-1
CDR3: ASSPTSGVADEQF

V: TRBV18
J: TRBJ1-5
CDR3: ASSPRPNGQPQH

V: TRBV4-1
J: TRBJ2-7
CDR3: ASSQGASGYEQY

V: TRBV20-1
J: TRBJ2-3
CDR3: SARDRTSEYTDTQY

V: TRBV4-1
J: TRBJ1-2
CDR3: ASSHDRAYGYT

V: TRBV5-1
J: TRBJ1-2
CDR3: ASSLAYSGRNYGYT

V: TRBV29-1
J: TRBJ2-1
CDR3: SVPPPSGGDEQF